Each of the 23 T cell receptor beta chains below was sequenced from the same sample in a study of cytomegalovirus exposure and HLA in healthy donors (TCRdb year 2017). The receptor library was made with the immunoSEQ multiplex PCR assay. For the multiplex PCR, a mixture combining 60 forward primers for TCR Vbeta segments and 13 reverse primers for TCR Jbeta segments was used. TCRdb carries this immuneACCESS record with in-frame sequences only. Its versions omit some clonotypes, under half of them owing to an unresolved V gene in the studies checked, with the rest unexplained. In all, the sample holds over 45,000 clones, and approximately 80% of those were seen once. Around 4.1% of the sample goes to the ten largest clones. The sequencing input was PBMCs. These receptors were collected from a man aged 30 to 39 in good health and CMV-seronegative.

In DNA, the CDR3 is TGTGCCAGCAGCTTGGCGCGAGGGGGCCCTCTAAGCACAGATACGCAGTATTTT. Its translation: CASSLARGGPLSTDTQYF. The V gene is TRBV5-4, the J gene TRBJ2-3, with TRBD1 identical over 7 bases. The CDR3 length is 18 residues. Germline V gives CDR1 SGHNT, CDR2 YYREEE (reference sequence). V shed 0 bases and J 0 bases; nucleotides not matched to a gene: 10.

V usage is TRBV5-6 and J usage is TRBJ2-7; weak D call: TRBD1 (6 bases). In germline, CDR1 is SGHDT, CDR2 YYEEEE. V was shortened by 3 bases and J by 0 bases, with 13 bases between the two germline ends. The CDR3 sequence is 15 residues long. The CDR3 sequence is CASSWTARSSYEQYF. For the CDR3, the DNA is TGTGCCAGCAGCTGGACAGCAAGAAGCTCCTACGAGCAGTACTTC.

Only one count was recorded for this clone. V gene TRBV4-1 combines with J gene TRBJ2-5; 11 nucleotides line up with TRBD2. The CDR3 spans 18 residues. Trimming removed 0 bases from V and 5 bases from J; junction bases left unmatched: 11. The germline V gene encodes CDR1 MGHRA and CDR2 YSYEKL. The CDR3: CASSQDGGSGRALETQYF. The DNA of the CDR3 is TGCGCCAGCAGCCAAGATGGGGGTAGCGGGAGGGCCCTTGAGACCCAGTACTTC.

The chain links TRBV5-1 to TRBJ1-5; D gene ambiguous. The CDR3 has 14 amino acids. From germline, CDR1 is SGHRS and CDR2 YFSETQ. Trimming left V 4 bases short and J 0 bases short, with 8 bases between. In nucleotides, the CDR3 is TGCGCCAGCAGCATCGACAATAGCAATCAGCCCCAGCATTTT. This sequence encodes CASSIDNSNQPQHF.

V usage is TRBV30 and J usage is TRBJ1-1; D is uncertain. The CDR3 has 12 residues. Trimming removed 1 base from V and 4 bases from J, with 7 bases in between. Germline CDR1 and CDR2: GTSNPN and SVGIG (reference sequence). CDR3 nucleotide sequence: TGTGCCTGGAGTGGACGGAGCACTGAAGCTTTCTTT. This codes for CAWSGRSTEAFF.

V gene TRBV25-1 combines with J gene TRBJ1-6; 9 positions match TRBD1. The CDR3 contains 15 residues. The V segment lost 7 bases and the J segment 13 bases; nucleotides outside the gene matches: 14. The germline V gene has CDR1 MGHDK and CDR2 SYGVNS. CDR3 nucleotide sequence: TGTGCCAGCACGAGGAGTGGGACAGGGTCTTTTCCCCTCCACTTT. Residues: CASTRSGTGSFPLHF.

The rearrangement links TRBV5-1 to TRBJ2-6; TRBD1 might be the D (5 bases). The CDR3 loop spans 15 amino acids. V was cut by 3 bases and J by 4 bases, with 11 bases left in between. Germline V gene lookup returns CDR1 SGHRS and CDR2 YFSETQ. DNA for the CDR3: TGCGCCAGCAGCTATGGGGCACTAGGGGCCAACGTCCTGACTTTC. This translates into CASSYGALGANVLTF.

V gene TRBV25-1 combines with J gene TRBJ1-5, with a weak D call TRBD1 (6 bases). V lost 1 base and J 9 bases, leaving 16 bases between the germline ends. CDR3 length: 15 residues. CDR1 is MGHDK and CDR2 is SYGVNS in the germline V gene. This CDR3 is CASSEFGQCLGPQHF. In nucleotides, the CDR3 is TGTGCCAGCAGTGAATTCGGACAGTGCCTGGGGCCCCAGCATTTT.

In this sample, this clone turned up once. This chain joins TRBV7-9 and TRBJ2-7, with TRBD1 identical over 7 bases. CDR1 and CDR2 from the germline V gene are SEHNR and FQNEAQ (reference sequence). J was trimmed by 7 bases and V by 1 base; bases with no gene match: 10. The CDR3 totals 15 residues. CDR3 coding DNA: TGTGCCAGCAGCTTAGGACAGGGAGACCTGCGGGAGCAGTACTTC. It translates to CASSLGQGDLREQYF.

This sequence joins TRBV6-5 and TRBJ2-2; 8 bases match TRBD1. CDR1 MNHEY and CDR2 SVGAGI come from the germline V gene. The trim removed 2 bases at V and 2 bases at J, leaving 4 bases unmatched. The CDR3 extends over 16 amino acids. The CDR3 coding sequence is TGTGCCAGCAGTTACCCCAGGGGGCAAAACACCGGGGAGCTGTTTTTT. It translates to CASSYPRGQNTGELFF.

This chain joins TRBV7-9 and TRBJ1-2; TRBD1 matches at 8 bases. V lost 4 bases, J lost 4 bases, and 5 bases stayed unmatched. Germline loops: CDR1 SEHNR, CDR2 FQNEAQ (reference sequence). The CDR3 contains 14 residues. The CDR3 DNA reads TGTGCCAGCAGCTCCGGACAGGGAACCTATGGCTACACCTTC. It specifies CASSSGQGTYGYTF.

This sequence joins TRBV4-3 and TRBJ2-1; the match to TRBD2 covers 7 bases. This CDR3 is built from 15 residues. Trimming took 4 bases from V and 6 from J; bases not matched to a gene: 9. Per the germline V gene, CDR1 is LGHNA and CDR2 is YSLEER. The CDR3 loop is CASSRDSGGSNEQFF. CDR3 in DNA: TGCGCCAGCAGCCGAGACTCTGGCGGGAGCAATGAGCAGTTCTTC.

V usage is TRBV4-3 and J usage is TRBJ2-1, with 8 bases identical to TRBD2. The CDR3 consists of 15 residues. The V gene's germline CDR1 is LGHNA and CDR2 YSLEER. V lost 1 base to trimming and J lost 7 bases; unmatched junction nucleotides: 6. The CDR3 bases are TGCGCCAGCAGCCAAGGGCGGGGCGGGGGGAATGAGCAGTTCTTC. It specifies CASSQGRGGGNEQFF.

The chain is built from TRBV14 and TRBJ2-5, with 13 bases that match TRBD2. The CDR3 has 15 residues. V gave up 0 bases and J gave up 5 bases; unmatched junction bases: 0. Germline values: CDR1 SGHDN, CDR2 FVKESK. The chain's CDR3 is CASSQETSGRETQYF. CDR3 nucleotides: TGTGCCAGCAGCCAAGAGACTAGCGGGAGGGAGACCCAGTACTTC.

This chain uses TRBV9 with TRBJ2-7; 14 nucleotides align to TRBD2. Germline values: CDR1 SGDLS, CDR2 YYNGEE. V was pared by 0 bases and J by 0 bases, with 5 bases of the junction left unmatched. The CDR3 runs 18 residues. In DNA form, the CDR3 reads TGTGCCAGCAGCGTAGGGACTAGCGGGAGGCCCGACTCCTACGAGCAGTACTTC. Encoded protein: CASSVGTSGRPDSYEQYF.

In its sample, this clone was seen a few times. The chain recombines TRBV5-6 with TRBJ1-6; 7 bases agree with TRBD1. CDR1 and CDR2 from the germline V gene are SGHDT and YYEEEE. V lost 0 bases and J lost 9; bases outside the gene matches: 3. There are 14 residues in the CDR3. The CDR3 DNA sequence: TGTGCCAGCAGCTTGGGACAGGGATCTTCACCCCTCCACTTT. Protein sequence: CASSLGQGSSPLHF.

The V gene is TRBV27, the J gene TRBJ1-2; tentatively, D is TRBD1 (5 bases). From germline, CDR1 is MNHEY and CDR2 SMNVEV (reference sequence). The CDR3 sequence is 15 residues long. The V and J ends lost 2 bases and 6 bases respectively, with 16 bases between them. CDR3 coding DNA: TGTGCCAGCAGTTTAACCGCGGCCAGGGCCCATGGCTACACCTTC. Its translation is CASSLTAARAHGYTF.

The V call is TRBV7-9, the J call TRBJ1-1, with TRBD1 matching over 8 bases. The germline CDR1 and CDR2 sequences are SEHNR and FQNEAQ (reference sequence). The J segment lost 8 bases and the V segment lost 5 bases, leaving 13 bases of the junction unmatched. The CDR3 is made up of 15 amino acids. CDR3 sequence reads: CASSRLMNRGEEAFF. The CDR3 DNA reads as TGTGCCAGCAGCCGACTAATGAACAGGGGGGAAGAAGCTTTCTTT.

The rearrangement uses TRBV7-9 and TRBJ2-1; 13 bases are a match to TRBD2. Germline-derived CDR1 and CDR2 are SEHNR and FQNEAQ (reference sequence). V trimming: 2 bases; J trimming: 15 bases; junction bases outside the gene matches: 4. The CDR3 extends over 13 amino acids. The CDR3 loop is CASSLQLAGGSFF. The CDR3 DNA is TGTGCCAGCAGCTTACAACTAGCGGGGGGGTCGTTCTTC.

This clone appeared once. The chain uses TRBV9 and TRBJ2-6; weak D call: TRBD1 (5 bases). CDR1 is SGDLS, CDR2 YYNGEE, per germline. V was pared by 0 bases and J by 0 bases, with 16 bases between. The CDR3 is made up of 19 amino acids. CDR3: CASSVEKQDPISGANVLTF. Here the CDR3 DNA reads TGTGCCAGCAGCGTAGAGAAACAGGACCCGATCTCTGGGGCCAACGTCCTGACTTTC.

This sequence joins TRBV12-5 and TRBJ2-1, with 9 bases lining up with TRBD1. The germline V gene encodes CDR1 LGHNT and CDR2 FRNRAP. Trimming took 2 bases from V and 3 from J; bases not matched to a gene: 11. CDR3 length: 18 residues. CDR3: CASGLTLPATGGYNEQFF. The CDR3 coding sequence is TGTGCTAGTGGTTTGACTTTGCCGGCGACAGGGGGCTACAATGAGCAGTTCTTC.

This chain connects TRBV5-1 to TRBJ1-4; 11 bases align to TRBD1. The V segment lost 1 base and the J segment 8 bases; nucleotides outside the gene matches: 4. Germline CDR1 and CDR2: SGHRS and YFSETQ. The CDR3 loop spans 15 amino acids. This chain's CDR3 is CASSLFGTGGEKLFF. The CDR3 DNA reads TGCGCCAGCAGCTTGTTCGGGACAGGGGGGGAAAAACTGTTTTTT.

The chain has TRBV5-4 and TRBJ2-1, with D possibly TRBD2 on 5 matching bases. This CDR3 spans 17 amino acids. Germline assignment: CDR1 SGHNT and CDR2 YYREEE (reference sequence). V lost 0 bases and J 0 bases, leaving 13 bases between the germline ends. In DNA form, the CDR3 reads TGTGCCAGCAGCTTGGCCGGAGGAACAAACTCCTACAATGAGCAGTTCTTC. Residues: CASSLAGGTNSYNEQFF.